Listed below are T cell receptor beta chains from one sample, sequenced in a study of breast tumors, draining lymph nodes, adjacent tissues. TCRdb reprocessed the multiplex PCR reads with MiXCR, giving one entry per CDR3 protein. The sample lists some 52,000 distinct CDR3 sequences, over 40% seen once, with 10% to 13% in the top ten. Sequences were obtained from breast tumor tissue. The receptors were gathered from a female donor with breast cancer. Some clones in this sample may be carry-over from other donors' samples. Each CDR3 is given with its conserved first and last residue. Each record gives: clone size, J gene, V gene, CDR3 protein. The size entry is marked missing in some rows and otherwise reads once, few, many or a size class.

abundance: many; j_gene: TRBJ1-6; v_gene: TRBV7-3; CDR3aa: CASSFQGLGSPLHF
abundance: .; j_gene: TRBJ2-3; v_gene: TRBV11-2; CDR3aa: CASSLIGTATRYF
abundance: .; j_gene: TRBJ2-7; v_gene: TRBV20-1; CDR3aa: CSARVLAGAYEQYF
abundance: many; j_gene: TRBJ2-5; v_gene: TRBV3-1; CDR3aa: CASSQYGVTGGETQYF
abundance: .; j_gene: TRBJ2-6; v_gene: TRBV2; CDR3aa: CTSRRSPSGSGTGAGANVLTF
abundance: many; j_gene: TRBJ2-7; v_gene: TRBV6-2/TRBV6-3; CDR3aa: CASSYPTDEQYF
abundance: many; j_gene: TRBJ1-2; v_gene: TRBV19; CDR3aa: CASSPATGTSYGYTF
abundance: .; j_gene: TRBJ1-2; v_gene: TRBV24-1; CDR3aa: CATSLSDRAYGYTF
abundance: .; j_gene: TRBJ1-3; v_gene: TRBV11-2; CDR3aa: CASSLGQGRNTIYF
abundance: few; j_gene: TRBJ1-1; v_gene: TRBV2; CDR3aa: CANVGTDTLNTEAFF
abundance: .; j_gene: TRBJ1-5; v_gene: TRBV7-2; CDR3aa: CASSFSGRVDNEPQHF
abundance: few; j_gene: TRBJ2-7; v_gene: TRBV12-3/TRBV12-4; CDR3aa: CANGDNFRDYEQYF
abundance: many; j_gene: TRBJ2-1; v_gene: TRBV2; CDR3aa: CASRDTSGGNNEQFF
abundance: many; j_gene: TRBJ2-7; v_gene: TRBV19; CDR3aa: CASSLSGSIYEQYF
abundance: .; j_gene: TRBJ2-1; v_gene: TRBV12-3/TRBV12-4; CDR3aa: CAGSSAVRSEQFF
abundance: many; j_gene: TRBJ1-2; v_gene: TRBV7-9; CDR3aa: CASSSTGGYYGYTF
abundance: many; j_gene: TRBJ2-2; v_gene: TRBV7-9; CDR3aa: CASNSFGGSNTGELFF
abundance: many; j_gene: TRBJ2-3; v_gene: TRBV4-2; CDR3aa: CASSQELRGLDTDTQYF
abundance: .; j_gene: TRBJ2-7; v_gene: TRBV9; CDR3aa: CGSSKNYEQCF
abundance: many; j_gene: TRBJ2-4; v_gene: TRBV29-1; CDR3aa: CSAGGGRAKNIQYF
abundance: many; j_gene: TRBJ2-5; v_gene: TRBV14; CDR3aa: CASSQASGYQETQYF
abundance: .; j_gene: TRBJ1-2; v_gene: TRBV9; CDR3aa: CASTVSGYGGYTF
abundance: .; j_gene: TRBJ2-7; v_gene: TRBV20-1; CDR3aa: CSARDRVAGGRYYEQYF
abundance: many; j_gene: TRBJ2-5; v_gene: TRBV6-6; CDR3aa: CASSRGQETQYF
abundance: once; j_gene: TRBJ1-5; v_gene: TRBV4-1; CDR3aa: CASSHRQGADQPQHF
abundance: many; j_gene: TRBJ2-1; v_gene: TRBV9; CDR3aa: CASSSTWLAHEQFF